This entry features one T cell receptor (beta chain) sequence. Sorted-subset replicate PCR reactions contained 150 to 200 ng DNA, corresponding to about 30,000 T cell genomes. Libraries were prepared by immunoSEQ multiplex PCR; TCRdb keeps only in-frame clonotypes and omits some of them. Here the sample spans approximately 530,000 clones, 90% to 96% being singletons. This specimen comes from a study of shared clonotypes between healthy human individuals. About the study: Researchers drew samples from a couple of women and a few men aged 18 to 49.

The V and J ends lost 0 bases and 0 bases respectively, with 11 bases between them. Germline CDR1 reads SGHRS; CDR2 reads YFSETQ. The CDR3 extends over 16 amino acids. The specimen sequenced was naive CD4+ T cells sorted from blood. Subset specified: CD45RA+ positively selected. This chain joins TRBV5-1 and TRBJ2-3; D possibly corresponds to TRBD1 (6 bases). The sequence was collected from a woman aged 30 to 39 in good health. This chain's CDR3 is CASSLGQDPSTDTQYF. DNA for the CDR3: TGCGCCAGCAGCTTGGGACAGGACCCTAGCACAGATACGCAGTATTTT.